In its sample, the clone carrying this T cell receptor (beta chain) is medium-sized. Through MiXCR, TCRdb re-clonotyped the PCR reads. This table holds some 22,000 clones, roughly 25% found once. Until they underwent thyroid surgery, no patient had received any treatment. From germline, CDR1 is MNHEY and CDR2 SVGEGT. The CDR3 extends over 15 amino acids. Unmatched junction bases numbered 5, after V lost 5 bases and J lost 4 bases. This specimen belongs to a study of metastatic and nonmetastatic thyroid tumors. This clonotype originated in a male donor with papillary thyroid cancer or a benign thyroid nodule (not recorded which). Some clones in this sample may be carry-over from other donors' samples. Sequenced input: tumor tissue. J is TRBJ2-5 and V is TRBV6-2 or TRBV6-3; 12 bases match TRBD2. Here the CDR3 reads CASSRLAGEVETQYF. The CDR3 region has the DNA TGTGCCAGCAGTCGACTAGCGGGAGAGGTAGAGACCCAGTACTTC.